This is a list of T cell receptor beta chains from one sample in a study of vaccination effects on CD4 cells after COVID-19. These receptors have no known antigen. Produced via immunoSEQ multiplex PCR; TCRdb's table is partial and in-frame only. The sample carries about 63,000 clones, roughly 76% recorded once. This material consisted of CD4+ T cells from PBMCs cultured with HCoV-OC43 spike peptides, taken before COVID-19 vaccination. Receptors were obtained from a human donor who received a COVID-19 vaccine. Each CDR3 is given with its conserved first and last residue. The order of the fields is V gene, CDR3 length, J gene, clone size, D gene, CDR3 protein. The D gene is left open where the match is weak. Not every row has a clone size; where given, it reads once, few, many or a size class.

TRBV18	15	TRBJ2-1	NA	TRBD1	CASSSGQADYNEQFF
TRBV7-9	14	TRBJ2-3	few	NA	CASSLAGRTDTQYF
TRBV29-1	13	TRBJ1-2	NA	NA	CSVDLDSYYGYTF
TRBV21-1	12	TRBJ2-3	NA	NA	CASSKEADTQYF
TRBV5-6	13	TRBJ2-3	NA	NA	CASSLRTTDTQYF
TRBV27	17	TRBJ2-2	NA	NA	CASSLLISQGGTGELFF
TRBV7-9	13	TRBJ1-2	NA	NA	CASSDEQGNGYTF
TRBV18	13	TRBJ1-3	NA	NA	CASSPQGPNTIYF
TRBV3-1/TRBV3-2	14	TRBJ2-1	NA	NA	CASSQSGFGSEQFF
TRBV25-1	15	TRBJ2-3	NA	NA	CASSARDRSTDTQYF
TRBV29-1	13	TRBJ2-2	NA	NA	CSVDKGNTGELFF
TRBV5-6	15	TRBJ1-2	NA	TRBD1	CASSPRSGTGHGYTF
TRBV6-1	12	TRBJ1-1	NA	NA	CASSETGNQAFF
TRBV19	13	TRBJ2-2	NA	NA	CASSIPHTGELFF
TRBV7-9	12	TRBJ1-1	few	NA	CASSRADTEAFF
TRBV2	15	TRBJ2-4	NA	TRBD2	CASSGTSGGRGIQYF
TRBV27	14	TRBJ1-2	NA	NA	CASSSTAPARGYTF
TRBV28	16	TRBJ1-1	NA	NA	CASSLLWRGGRTEAFF
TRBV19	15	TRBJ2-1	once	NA	CASRLPGTAYNEQFF
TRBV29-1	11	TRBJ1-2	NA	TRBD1	CSVDRDGGYTF
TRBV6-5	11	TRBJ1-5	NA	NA	CASSSNQPQHF
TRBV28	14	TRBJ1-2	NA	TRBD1	CASSRDRGRRGYTF
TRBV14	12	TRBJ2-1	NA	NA	CASSQDFSEQFF
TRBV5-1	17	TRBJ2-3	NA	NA	CASSLRSGGGYTDTQYF
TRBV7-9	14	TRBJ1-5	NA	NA	CASSLGASNQPQHF
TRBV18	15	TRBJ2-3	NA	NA	CASSLSPGGGYTQYF
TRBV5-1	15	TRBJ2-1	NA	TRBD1	CASSFRGQSWDEQFF
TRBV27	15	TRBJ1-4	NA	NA	CASSLSVTVNEKLFF
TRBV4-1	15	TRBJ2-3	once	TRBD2	CASSQPGLASDTQYF
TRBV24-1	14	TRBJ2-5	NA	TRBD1	CATQTGTGQETQYF
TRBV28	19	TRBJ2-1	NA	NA	CASSLDSVDRKSSYNEQFF
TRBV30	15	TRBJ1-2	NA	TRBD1	CAWTGQGVSGYGYTF
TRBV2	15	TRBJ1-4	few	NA	CASSVEGLVNEKLFF
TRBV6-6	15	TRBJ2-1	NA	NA	CASTFAGNLYNEQFF
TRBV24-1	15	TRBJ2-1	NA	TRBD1	CATSDPGTDGNEQFF
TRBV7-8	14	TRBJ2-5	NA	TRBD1	CASSLGTGQETQYF
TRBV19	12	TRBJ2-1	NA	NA	CASSTYHNEQFF
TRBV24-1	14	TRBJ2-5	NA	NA	CATSSRVGKETQYF
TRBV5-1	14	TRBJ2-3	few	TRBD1	CASSTRQGADTQYF
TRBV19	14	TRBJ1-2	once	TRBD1	CASSKGGADYGYTF
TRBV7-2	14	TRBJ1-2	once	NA	CASSLGPINYGYTF